The 31 T cell receptor beta chains listed next were all sequenced from one sample in a study of intratumoral heterogeneity in liver cancer. This table comes from immunoSEQ multiplex PCR, and its TCRdb copy is limited to in-frame clones, with some not included. The sample contains just over 20,000 clones, approximately 70% of which appear only once. This specimen consisted of tumor-adjacent normal tissue, obtained before any cancer treatment. These TCRs come from a woman aged 70 to 79 with hepatocellular carcinoma.

The V call is TRBV28, the J call TRBJ2-7; tentative D call: TRBD1 (6 bases). Germline V gives CDR1 MDHEN, CDR2 SYDVKM. CDR3 size: 14 residues. V lost 4 bases, J lost 5 bases, and 15 bases lay in between. This CDR3 reads CASSSLASGDEQYF. The CDR3 DNA reads as TGTGCCAGCAGTTCTTTAGCGTCAGGGGACGAGCAGTACTTC.

This clone was observed a single time. This chain links TRBV4-1 with TRBJ2-1; no firm D call. The CDR3 extends over 13 amino acids. CDR1 MGHRA and CDR2 YSYEKL come from the germline V gene. Trimming shortened V by 0 bases and J by 6 bases, and 6 bases separated the two germline ends. The CDR3 coding sequence is TGCGCCAGCAGCCAAGATCTGCGCAATGAGCAGTTCTTC. Protein: CASSQDLRNEQFF.

This rearrangement joins TRBV3-1 (or the pseudogene TRBV3-2) to TRBJ1-6; 9 bases are a match to TRBD1. The CDR3 is made up of 16 amino acids. Trimming cost V 4 bases and J 7 bases; bases outside gene matches: 8. Germline values: CDR1 LGHDT, CDR2 YNNKEL (reference sequence). The CDR3 loop is CASSRSSGTGNSPLHF. CDR3 coding DNA: TGTGCCAGCAGCCGATCATCCGGGACAGGGAATTCACCCCTCCACTTT.

The chain recombines TRBV6-6 with TRBJ2-7, with 10 bases that match TRBD2. Germline CDR1 reads MNHNY; CDR2 reads SVGAGI (reference sequence). CDR3 length: 15 amino acids. V lost 0 bases and J lost 2; bases outside the gene matches: 1. The DNA of the CDR3 is TGTGCCAGCAGTTACTCCACTAGCGGGACCTACGAGCAGTACTTC. Its translation is CASSYSTSGTYEQYF.

V is TRBV3-1 (or the pseudogene TRBV3-2) and J is TRBJ2-2, with D uncertain. CDR1 is LGHDT, CDR2 YNNKEL, per germline (reference sequence). Trimming removed 1 base from V and 2 bases from J, with 11 bases in between. This CDR3 spans 16 amino acids. The CDR3 reads CASSQGVTHNTGELFF. The CDR3 region has the DNA TGTGCCAGCAGCCAAGGGGTGACTCATAACACCGGGGAGCTGTTTTTT.

This clone came up once. This rearrangement joins TRBV3-1 (or the pseudogene TRBV3-2) to TRBJ2-6; possible D gene TRBD2, 5 bases. Per germline, CDR1 LGHDT and CDR2 YNNKEL (reference sequence). Trimming stripped 2 bases from V and 0 bases from J, with 11 bases between. This CDR3 contains 17 residues. In DNA, the CDR3 is TGTGCCAGCAGCCAACCCGCGGGTACCTCTGGGGCCAACGTCCTGACTTTC. It yields the protein CASSQPAGTSGANVLTF.

This clone was seen only a few times. The chain combines TRBV20-1 with TRBJ2-1, with 9 bases aligning to TRBD2. There are 13 residues in the CDR3. Germline loops: CDR1 DFQATT, CDR2 SNEGSKA (reference sequence). Losses at the gene ends were 3 bases for V and 9 bases for J; bases not matched to a gene: 6. The CDR3 nucleotides read TGCAGTGCTAGTAGCGGGAGTAGGATTGAGCAGTTCTTC. Its translation is CSASSGSRIEQFF.

This clone qualifies as medium-sized. The CDR3 protein is CASSRGQIQETQYF. Written as DNA, the CDR3 is TGTGCCAGCAGCCGAGGACAAATCCAAGAGACCCAGTACTTC. The chain joins TRBV7-8 to TRBJ2-5, with D possibly matching TRBD1 (5 bases). The length of the CDR3 is 14 residues. Germline loops: CDR1 SGHVS, CDR2 FQNEAQ. The V gene lost 5 bases and the J gene lost 1 base, with 11 bases spanning the gap.

The genes are TRBV11-3 and TRBJ2-7; D uncertain. V was trimmed by 11 bases and J by 2 bases, leaving 13 bases between them. Per the germline V gene, CDR1 is SGHNT and CDR2 is YENEEA. The CDR3 runs to 12 residues. DNA of the CDR3: TGTGCCCGCCCCCTTCTTGCCTACGAGCAGTACTTC. This translates into CARPLLAYEQYF.

This chain uses TRBV7-6 with TRBJ2-2, with 12 bases fitting TRBD2. The CDR3 totals 16 residues. The ends lost 5 bases at V and 5 bases at J; junction bases unmatched: 6. Germline V gene lookup returns CDR1 SGHVS and CDR2 FNYEAQ. The CDR3 DNA follows: TGTGCCAGCAGCCCTCTAGCGGGAGGGCGGACCGGGGAGCTGTTTTTT. Its translation is CASSPLAGGRTGELFF.

The rearrangement links TRBV6-5 to TRBJ2-4, with 7 bases lining up with TRBD1. Germline V gene lookup returns CDR1 MNHEY and CDR2 SVGAGI. The length of the CDR3 is 15 residues. Trimming took 7 bases from V and 7 from J; bases not matched to a gene: 13. CDR3 nucleotides: TGTGCCAGCACCCAGCGAGTAGGGGGCGCGAACATTCAGTACTTC. Protein product: CASTQRVGGANIQYF.

As regards this clone: Within the sample, other DNA sequences also encode this same CDR3. The chain employs TRBV14 and TRBJ2-5; 12 bases are a match to TRBD2. J lost 3 bases, V lost 4 bases, and 24 bases had no gene match. The CDR3 contains 22 residues. From germline, CDR1 is SGHDN and CDR2 FVKESK. The DNA for the CDR3 is TGTGCCAGCAGCCCCTACAGGGGGCTAGCGGGAGGGCCTAGGGCCCACAAAGAGACCCAGTACTTC. It yields the protein CASSPYRGLAGGPRAHKETQYF.

This clone was found a few times. This chain connects TRBV18 to TRBJ2-7; maybe TRBD2 (5 bases). In germline, CDR1 is KGHSH, CDR2 LQKENI. Deletions cut 2 bases from V and 5 bases from J, with 13 bases between. The CDR3 is 14 amino acids. In nucleotides, the CDR3 is TGTGCCAGCTCACCAGGCTCTAGCAGCCACGAGCAGTACTTC. It is translated as CASSPGSSSHEQYF.

V is TRBV7-2 and J is TRBJ2-1, with D tentatively TRBD1 or TRBD2 (5 bases each). V lost 3 bases and J lost 3, with 15 bases in between. The CDR3 has 16 amino acids. From germline, CDR1 is SGHTA and CDR2 FQGNSA. The CDR3 reads CASSLVGTQGYNEQFF. The CDR3 DNA reads as TGTGCCAGCAGCTTGGTGGGGACGCAGGGCTACAATGAGCAGTTCTTC.

This clone was counted a few times. This same CDR3 is encoded by further DNA sequences in the sample. The CDR3 protein is CASSPGAEQFF. The CDR3 DNA reads TGTGCCAGCAGCCCCGGGGCGGAGCAGTTCTTC. V is TRBV7-9 and J is TRBJ2-1; D possibly matches TRBD1 or TRBD2 (5 bases each). Germline CDR1 SEHNR, CDR2 FQNEAQ (reference sequence). The CDR3 contains 11 residues. V was clipped by 5 bases and J by 10 bases, with 9 bases between them.

The chain has TRBV5-6 and TRBJ2-7; D possibly corresponds to TRBD1 (6 bases). Deletions cut 2 bases from V and 4 bases from J, with 10 bases between. The CDR3 sequence is 13 residues long. Looked up from germline, CDR1 is SGHDT and CDR2 is YYEEEE. The CDR3 nucleotides read TGTGCCAGCAGCTTTGGGGGCGTTTACGAGCAGTACTTC. This codes for CASSFGGVYEQYF.

V is TRBV20-1 and J is TRBJ1-1; 7 nucleotides agree with TRBD1. With 3 bases clipped from V and 6 bases from J, the junction kept 7 bases outside the gene matches. The CDR3 is 13 amino acids. Germline V gives CDR1 DFQATT, CDR2 SNEGSKA (reference sequence). The CDR3 DNA is TGCAGTGCTAGTAAGGGGGCAGGGGCTGAAGCTTTCTTT. It translates to CSASKGAGAEAFF.

The chain carries TRBV30 and TRBJ2-7; D remains ambiguous. V shed 5 bases and J shed 6 bases, with 11 bases lying between them. From germline, CDR1 is GTSNPN and CDR2 SVGIG (reference sequence). The CDR3 loop spans 11 amino acids. The CDR3 reads CAWAGGGEQYF. In DNA, the CDR3 is TGTGCCTGGGCAGGCGGCGGCGAGCAGTACTTC.

The gene calls are TRBV29-1 and TRBJ1-2; a weak D match, TRBD1 (5 bases). The CDR3 runs 11 residues. Germline V lookup: CDR1 SQVTM, CDR2 ANQGSEA. Between the trimmed V and J ends, which lost 4 bases and 6 bases, there was a span of 9 bases. CDR3 amino acids: CSVGMGDGYTF. DNA for the CDR3: TGCAGCGTTGGGATGGGGGATGGCTACACCTTC.

The V gene is TRBV2, the J gene TRBJ2-7; D is undetermined. The CDR3 length is 13 residues. The germline CDR1 and CDR2 sequences are SNHLY and FYNNEI. Trimming took 5 bases from V and 0 from J, leaving 8 bases between them. The CDR3 region is CASSLRASYEQYF. CDR3 bases: TGTGCCAGCAGTTTACGGGCCTCCTACGAGCAGTACTTC. The full variable domain, completed using reference TRBV2 and TRBJ2-7, is EPEVTQTPSHQVTQMGQEVILRCVPISNHLYFYWYRQILGQKVEFLVSFYNNEISEKSEIFDDQFSVERPDGSNFTLKIRSTKLEDSAMYFCASSLRASYEQYFGPGTRLTVT.

The rearrangement links TRBV5-8 to TRBJ2-7; the match to TRBD2 covers 9 bases. Looked up from germline, CDR1 is SGHTS and CDR2 is YDEGEE. The CDR3 has 14 amino acids. With V trimmed by 1 base and J by 5 bases, 4 bases remained unmatched. This CDR3 is CASSLFAGGNEQYF. The CDR3 DNA reads TGTGCCAGCAGCTTGTTTGCGGGAGGGAACGAGCAGTACTTC.

This clone appeared a single time. The chain's CDR3 is CASSADRRNEKLFF. The CDR3, as DNA: TGTGCCAGTAGTGCGGACAGGCGGAATGAAAAACTGTTTTTT. The chain recombines TRBV19 with TRBJ1-4, with 7 bases identical to TRBD1. V shed 5 bases, J shed 5 bases, and the junction held 5 bases outside the gene matches. Germline V gene lookup returns CDR1 LNHDA and CDR2 SQIVND (reference sequence). The length of the CDR3 is 14 residues.

A note on this clone: Other DNA sequences within the sample encode an identical CDR3. V gene TRBV7-8 combines with J gene TRBJ1-2; 7 bases are shared with TRBD1. The CDR3 runs to 13 residues. The V segment lost 5 bases and the J segment 5 bases; nucleotides outside the gene matches: 5. Germline CDR1 SGHVS, CDR2 FQNEAQ. CDR3 loop: CASSQTTGYGYTF. CDR3 in DNA: TGTGCCAGCAGCCAAACGACAGGGTATGGCTACACCTTC.

The chain is built from TRBV4-2 and TRBJ2-3; the D gene is possibly TRBD2 (6 bases). Trimming shortened V by 1 base and J by 4 bases, and 9 bases separated the two germline ends. Looked up from germline, CDR1 is LGHNA and CDR2 is YNFKEQ. The CDR3 is 14 amino acids. The CDR3 is CASSQGLDADTQYF. The CDR3 DNA sequence: TGTGCCAGCAGCCAAGGACTAGATGCAGATACGCAGTATTTT.

The chain employs TRBV5-1 and TRBJ1-4, with no clear D. Germline CDR1 reads SGHRS; CDR2 reads YFSETQ. Trimming took 4 bases from V and 0 from J, leaving 16 bases between them. The CDR3 has 17 residues. The CDR3 DNA sequence: TGCGCCAGCAGCGAAAATTTGGTATCAGCAACTAATGAAAAACTGTTTTTT. This sequence encodes CASSENLVSATNEKLFF.

V gene TRBV27 combines with J gene TRBJ2-2; no clear D. Germline CDR1 is MNHEY and CDR2 is SMNVEV (reference sequence). The CDR3 runs to 18 residues. V gave up 2 bases and J gave up 0 bases, with 16 bases separating them. The CDR3 DNA sequence: TGTGCCAGCAGTTTAACCGTTCTGGGCTATTCGAACACCGGGGAGCTGTTTTTT. It translates to CASSLTVLGYSNTGELFF.

The table lists this clone with a count of one. The chain links TRBV5-1 to TRBJ2-7, with a tentative D call TRBD1 (6 bases). Per the germline V gene, CDR1 is SGHRS and CDR2 is YFSETQ. The V and J ends lost 4 bases and 4 bases respectively, with 15 bases between them. CDR3 length: 14 residues. CDR3 protein: CASSLGTTGYEQYF. CDR3 in DNA: TGCGCCAGCAGCCTCGGTACTACAGGGTACGAGCAGTACTTC.

The chain is built from TRBV5-1 and TRBJ2-7; D possibly matches TRBD1 or TRBD2 (5 bases each). Deletions cut 3 bases from V and 0 bases from J, with 16 bases between. Per the germline V gene, CDR1 is SGHRS and CDR2 is YFSETQ. This CDR3 has 16 residues. CDR3 sequence (DNA): TGCGCCAGCAGCTCCACCCCGGGACGGAGCTCCTACGAGCAGTACTTC. It encodes CASSSTPGRSSYEQYF.

This clone has only one observation. The rearrangement uses TRBV30 and TRBJ2-2, with D possibly TRBD1 on 6 matching bases. The V end lost 1 base, the J end lost 0 bases, and 15 bases lay between the germline ends. Looked up from germline, CDR1 is GTSNPN and CDR2 is SVGIG (reference sequence). CDR3 length: 17 amino acids. The DNA for the CDR3 is TGTGCCTGGAGTGCCGCCGGGACAACAGCGAACACCGGGGAGCTGTTTTTT. Translating it yields CAWSAAGTTANTGELFF.

The rearrangement joins TRBV18 to TRBJ2-3; D is possibly TRBD2 (5 bases). CDR3 size: 14 residues. The germline V gene encodes CDR1 KGHSH and CDR2 LQKENI. V lost 2 bases to trimming and J lost 3 bases, with 9 bases between them. This CDR3 is CASSPESGTDTQYF. The CDR3 region has the DNA TGTGCCAGCTCACCAGAAAGCGGAACAGATACGCAGTATTTT.

DNA of the CDR3: TGTGCCAGCAGCTCGGGGGACTATAATTCACCCCTCCACTTT. Translating it yields CASSSGDYNSPLHF. The rearrangement links TRBV7-3 to TRBJ1-6; weak D call: TRBD1 (5 bases). Germline CDR1 and CDR2: SGHTA and FQGTGA. The germline V and J ends were trimmed by 4 bases and 3 bases, with 7 bases remaining between them. This CDR3 region has 14 residues.